Included here is one T cell receptor (beta chain) sequence, with context. The sample comes from a study of shared T cell receptors in the human thymus. The assay was immunoSEQ multiplex PCR, and TCRdb's table has in-frame clones only and misses some. The sample records 720,000 or so clones, roughly 88% being singletons. This CDR3 region has 15 residues. The germline gives CDR1 SGHNT, CDR2 YYREEE (reference sequence). The V gene end was trimmed by 1 base and the J gene end by 7 bases; junction bases not matched to a gene: 9. A further study also used this sample, focusing on human thymus T cells. According to that study: Surgeons resected thymus tissue during corrective heart surgery.

This receptor was identified in a girl less than two years old with a congenital heart defect. The V gene is TRBV5-4, the J gene TRBJ2-3; 7 bases align to TRBD1. The sequenced material came from thymocytes. This CDR3 is CASSLSPTGPNTQYF. The CDR3 nucleotides are TGTGCCAGCAGCTTGTCCCCGACAGGGCCAAATACGCAGTATTTT.